The 21 T cell receptor beta chains presented below share a single source sample, sequenced in a study of T-cell memory formation after mild COVID-19. TCRdb re-derived calls from the 5' RACE reads in MiXCR, one entry per CDR3 protein. The data show 540,000 or so distinct CDR3 sequences, around 21% seen once. Material: PBMCs or a T cell subset sorted from them (not recorded which). The receptors shown here come from an adult woman who had mild COVID-19 (a few samples of this study predate the infection). Cell type and time point are not known.

This clonotype was detected only once. The chain uses TRBV4-2 and TRBJ2-7, with 8 bases matching TRBD1. V lost 0 bases and J lost 2; bases outside the gene matches: 6. In germline, CDR1 is LGHNA, CDR2 YNFKEQ. The CDR3 is 16 amino acids. This chain's CDR3 is CASSQEGTGRTYEQYF. The CDR3 region has the DNA TGTGCCAGCAGCCAAGAAGGGACAGGTCGTACCTACGAGCAGTACTTC.

The gene calls are TRBV6-6 and TRBJ2-3; 10 bases map to TRBD1. Unmatched junction bases numbered 8, after V lost 6 bases and J lost 2 bases. This CDR3 region has 16 residues. Germline CDR1 is MNHNY and CDR2 is SVGAGI (reference sequence). The CDR3 region has the DNA TGTGCCAGCAGAACCGGGACAGGGGCGAACACAGATACGCAGTATTTT. It is translated as CASRTGTGANTDTQYF.

This clonotype has more than one count but fewer than ten. The chain links TRBV27 to TRBJ1-2, with D perhaps matching TRBD1 (5 bases). Germline assignment: CDR1 MNHEY and CDR2 SMNVEV (reference sequence). The CDR3 is 16 residues long. V was cut by 5 bases and J by 4 bases, with 20 bases left in between. The CDR3 loop is CASSPRPEGATYGYTF. CDR3 coding DNA: TGTGCCAGCAGTCCCCGGCCAGAAGGGGCCACCTATGGCTACACCTTC.

This clonotype turned up a few times. The genes are TRBV12-3 or TRBV12-4 and TRBJ2-3; unclear D gene. This CDR3 spans 13 amino acids. V lost 4 bases, J lost 5 bases, and 10 bases lay in between. The CDR3 region is CASSSRDVDTQYF. The DNA of the CDR3 is TGTGCCAGCAGTTCCAGAGACGTAGATACGCAGTATTTT.

The chain links TRBV18 to TRBJ2-4; TRBD1 agrees at 11 bases. The CDR3 has 16 residues. Germline assignment: CDR1 KGHSH and CDR2 LQKENI. Trimming at V came to 4 bases and at J to 6 bases, leaving 8 bases not matched to a gene. In nucleotides, the CDR3 is TGTGCCAGCTCACGGACAGGGGGCGCGTTTAGAAACATTCAGTACTTC. Amino acid sequence: CASSRTGGAFRNIQYF.

This clonotype was seen more than once but under ten times. The chain links TRBV6-2 or TRBV6-3 to TRBJ2-7; TRBD1 aligns across 7 bases. Germline assignment: CDR1 MNHEY and CDR2 SVGEGT. CDR3 length equals 12 residues. Germline trimming cut 5 bases from V and 9 bases from J; bases unmatched to any gene: 7. CDR3 amino acids: CASSTTGSGQYF. As DNA, the CDR3 is TGTGCCAGCAGTACGACAGGGTCGGGGCAGTACTTC.

The chain couples TRBV15 to TRBJ2-3; D assignment may be TRBD1 or TRBD2 (7 bases each). Trimming left V 1 base short and J 0 bases short, with 11 bases between. Germline values: CDR1 LNHNV, CDR2 YYDKDF (reference sequence). The CDR3 is 16 residues long. CDR3 nucleotides: TGTGCCACCAGCAGAGGGGAGGGGGCCAGCACAGATACGCAGTATTTT. Translating gives CATSRGEGASTDTQYF.

The chain links TRBV7-8 to TRBJ2-7; D not resolved. CDR1 is SGHVS, CDR2 FQNEAQ, per germline. CDR3 size: 16 residues. V shed 4 bases and J shed 4 bases, with 20 bases lying between them. CDR3 in amino acids: CASSSPGPKGHYEQYF. The CDR3 bases are TGTGCCAGCAGCTCTCCCGGGCCCAAGGGTCATTACGAGCAGTACTTC.

This sequence joins TRBV27 and TRBJ2-3; no definite D call. This CDR3 region has 16 residues. V dropped 4 bases and J dropped 0 bases, with 14 bases sitting between them. The germline V gene encodes CDR1 MNHEY and CDR2 SMNVEV (reference sequence). The CDR3, as DNA: TGTGCCAGCAGTTCCAGACACACCCGTAGCACAGATACGCAGTATTTT. Translation gives CASSSRHTRSTDTQYF.

The chain couples TRBV5-1 to TRBJ2-7; TRBD2 agrees at 8 bases. Germline assignment: CDR1 SGHRS and CDR2 YFSETQ. The CDR3 spans 15 residues. The junction had 6 bases not matched to a gene; V was cut back by 4 bases and J by 0 bases. The CDR3 nucleotides are TGCGCCAGCAGCCAGACCGGGACTAGCTCCTACGAGCAGTACTTC. It yields the protein CASSQTGTSSYEQYF.

The chain links TRBV7-3 to TRBJ2-7; tentative D call: TRBD2 (6 bases). CDR1 SGHTA and CDR2 FQGTGA come from the germline V gene. The V end was cut by 5 bases, the J end by 6 bases, with 14 bases between. This CDR3 has 13 residues. DNA of the CDR3: TGTGCCAGCAGCACAAACCGGGACTCCGAGCAGTACTTC. Amino acid sequence: CASSTNRDSEQYF.

This clonotype was seen ten or more times. V is TRBV5-1 and J is TRBJ2-7, with 7 nucleotides matching TRBD1. CDR1 is SGHRS and CDR2 is YFSETQ in the germline V gene. This CDR3 has 15 residues. V lost 0 bases, J lost 2 bases, and 5 bases stayed unmatched. CDR3 sequence: CASSLDGTVTYEQYF. The CDR3, as DNA: TGCGCCAGCAGCTTGGATGGGACAGTCACCTACGAGCAGTACTTC.

This clonotype was observed many times. The chain combines TRBV5-1 with TRBJ2-1; D not certain. V was shortened by 0 bases and J by 4 bases, with 11 bases between the two germline ends. The CDR3 has 15 residues. CDR1 and CDR2 (germline): SGHRS, YFSETQ. The chain's CDR3 is CASSLGSSGYNEQFF. Written as DNA, the CDR3 is TGCGCCAGCAGCTTGGGGAGCTCCGGGTACAATGAGCAGTTCTTC.

CDR3 nucleotides: TGTGCCAGCAGGGGTCCTTTTAACGAGCAGTACTTC. Protein: CASRGPFNEQYF. The chain has TRBV12-3 or TRBV12-4 and TRBJ2-7; D call uncertain. The V end lost 6 bases, the J end lost 5 bases, and 11 bases lay between the germline ends. The CDR3 length is 12 residues.

A few counts support this clonotype. In nucleotides, the CDR3 is TGTGCCAGCAGCTTAGAGCCGGGGGACACCGGGGAGCTGTTTTTT. This translates into CASSLEPGDTGELFF. J is TRBJ2-2 and V is TRBV7-6; a weak D match, TRBD2 (6 bases). The CDR3 length is 15 residues. V shed 1 base and J shed 3 bases, with 9 bases lying between them. Germline V lookup: CDR1 SGHVS, CDR2 FNYEAQ.

The chain uses TRBV7-9 and TRBJ2-5; 8 nucleotides match TRBD2. J lost 4 bases, V lost 1 base, and 8 bases had no gene match. CDR3 size: 16 residues. Germline V gene lookup returns CDR1 SEHNR and CDR2 FQNEAQ (reference sequence). The CDR3 loop is CASSLGDGRAGETQYF. The DNA of the CDR3 is TGTGCCAGCAGCTTAGGAGACGGGAGGGCCGGAGAGACCCAGTACTTC.

This clonotype was found a few times. The CDR3 here is CASSEYPGVPYEQYF. The CDR3 coding sequence is TGTGCCAGCAGTGAATATCCGGGGGTCCCATACGAGCAGTACTTC. The genes are TRBV6-1 and TRBJ2-7; weak D call: TRBD2 (6 bases). The CDR3 runs 15 residues. Germline CDR1 and CDR2: MNHNS and SASEGT. Trimming stripped 2 bases from V and 4 bases from J, with 15 bases between.

The table lists this clonotype with many counts. The genes are TRBV5-5 and TRBJ2-1; D call uncertain. The CDR3 is 16 residues long. CDR1 is SGHKS, CDR2 YYEKEE, per germline (reference sequence). V was cut by 0 bases and J by 1 base, with 11 bases left in between. CDR3 DNA sequence: TGTGCCAGCAGCTTGGCCGCAGTTTATTCCTACAATGAGCAGTTCTTC. This codes for CASSLAAVYSYNEQFF.

This sequence joins TRBV12-3 or TRBV12-4 and TRBJ2-1; D unresolved. This CDR3 contains 12 residues. With 2 bases removed from V and 6 bases from J, the gap between germline ends came to 5 bases. The CDR3 DNA reads TGTGCCAGCAGTTTAATCCCCAATGAGCAGTTCTTC. Translation: CASSLIPNEQFF.

The chain joins TRBV19 to TRBJ1-5; no firm D call. The CDR3 length is 16 residues. Germline assignment: CDR1 LNHDA and CDR2 SQIVND (reference sequence). Trimming took off 0 bases at V and 3 bases at J, with 12 bases between the two ends. CDR3 loop: CASSIDSWETNQPQHF. The DNA for the CDR3 is TGTGCCAGTAGTATAGATTCCTGGGAGACCAATCAGCCCCAGCATTTT.

This clonotype appeared a few times. The chain carries TRBV25-1 and TRBJ2-7; D unresolved. V gave up 0 bases and J gave up 4 bases, with 22 bases separating them. Per germline, CDR1 MGHDK and CDR2 SYGVNS. The CDR3 loop spans 18 amino acids. In DNA form, the CDR3 reads TGTGCCAGCAGTGAATATATGGACCCTAGTGGGTCCCCGTACGAGCAGTACTTC. The encoded protein is CASSEYMDPSGSPYEQYF.